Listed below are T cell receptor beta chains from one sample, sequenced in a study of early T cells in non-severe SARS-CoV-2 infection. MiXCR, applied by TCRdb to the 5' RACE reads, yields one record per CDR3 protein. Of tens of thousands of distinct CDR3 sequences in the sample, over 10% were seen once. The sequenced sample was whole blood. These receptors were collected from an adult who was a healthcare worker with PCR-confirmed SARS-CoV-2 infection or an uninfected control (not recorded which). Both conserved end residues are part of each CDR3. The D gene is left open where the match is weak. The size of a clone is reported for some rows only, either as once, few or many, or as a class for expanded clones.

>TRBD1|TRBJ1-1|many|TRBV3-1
TGTGCCTCTGGTGTTGGACAGGGGAACACTGAAGCTTTCTTT
CASGVGQGNTEAFF
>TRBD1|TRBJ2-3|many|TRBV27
TGTGCCAGCAGTTTAGACATCGGGACAGGGCCAGATACGCAGTATTTT
CASSLDIGTGPDTQYF
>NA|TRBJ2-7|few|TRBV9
TGTGCCAGCAGCCCAAGACAACCGGCCTACGAGCAGTACTTC
CASSPRQPAYEQYF
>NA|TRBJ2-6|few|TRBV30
TGTGCCCACGAGACAGCCGGGGCCAACGTCCTGACTTTC
CAHETAGANVLTF
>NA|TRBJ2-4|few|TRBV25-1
TGTGCCAGCAGTGAAGGTTTCATTCAGTACTTC
CASSEGFIQYF
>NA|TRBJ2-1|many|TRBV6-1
TGTGCCAGCAGTGGTCGGGTAGCCTACAATGAGCAGTTCTTC
CASSGRVAYNEQFF
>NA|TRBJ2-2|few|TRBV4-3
TGCGCCAGCAGCCAAGGCCACAGGTCGAACACCGGGGAGCTGTTTTTT
CASSQGHRSNTGELFF
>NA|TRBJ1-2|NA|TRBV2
TGTGCCAGCAACCTCCGGGACATATCTAACTATGGCTACACCTTC
CASNLRDISNYGYTF
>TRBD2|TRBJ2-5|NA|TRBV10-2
TGCGCCAGCAGCGATGGGACTACCAAAGAGACCCAGTACTTC
CASSDGTTKETQYF
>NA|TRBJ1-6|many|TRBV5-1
TGCGCCAGCAGCTTGTTCGCTCCGGACAGCTCTAATTCACCCCTCCACTTT
CASSLFAPDSSNSPLHF
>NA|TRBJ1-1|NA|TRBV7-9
TGTGCCAGCAGCCGTGCGTCGGACAGGAACACTGAAGCTTTCTTT
CASSRASDRNTEAFF
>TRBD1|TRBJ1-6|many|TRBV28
TGTGCCAGCAGTTTAAAAACAGGGGGTAATTCACCCCTCCACTTT
CASSLKTGGNSPLHF
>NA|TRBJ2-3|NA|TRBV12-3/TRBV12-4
TGTGCCAGCAGTTTTAGGGATACGCAGTATTTT
CASSFRDTQYF
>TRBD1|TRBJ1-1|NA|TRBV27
TGTGCCAGCAGTCTCTCGACAGGGGGCAAAGCTTTCTTT
CASSLSTGGKAFF
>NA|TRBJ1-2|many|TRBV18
TGTGCCAGCTCACCCTCCGGGGACACCATTTTAGGTGGCTACACCTTC
CASSPSGDTILGGYTF
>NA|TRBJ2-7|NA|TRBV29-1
TGCAGCGTTGACGAGGGGCCCCATCCCTACGAGCAGTACTTC
CSVDEGPHPYEQYF
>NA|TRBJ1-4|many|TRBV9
TGTGCCAGCAGCGTAGGCTTGGACCCGGGTGAAAAACTGTTTTTT
CASSVGLDPGEKLFF
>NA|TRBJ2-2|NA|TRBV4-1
TGCGCCAGCAGCCAAGTGTTTTCCGGAACCGGGGGGGAGCTGTTTTTT
CASSQVFSGTGGELFF